This T cell receptor (beta chain) came from a study of T-cell reconstitution after alpha-beta-depleted transplantation in children. Study-wide results and limits: Reports say that about two months after transplant, the alpha-beta T cells came out of several hundred graft clones that had expanded.

The sample holds many counts of this clonotype. Its matching antigen is unknown. V shed 2 bases and J shed 3 bases, with 11 bases lying between them. The CDR3 has 14 amino acids. Germline-derived CDR1 and CDR2 are SNHLY and FYNNEI. Unique molecular identifiers were used to barcode this TCRbeta library. TCRdb re-derived calls from the PCR reads in MiXCR, one entry per CDR3 protein. The data contain about 100,000 distinct CDR3 sequences, about 6.8% of them singletons. The sequence was collected from a boy younger than 10 with acute lymphoblastic leukemia, due to receive a stem cell transplant. The V call is TRBV2, the J call TRBJ2-7; D not resolved. The specimen was PBMCs, collected before TCRalphabeta/CD19-depleted stem cell transplant. The CDR3, as DNA: TGTGCCAGCAGTGAAACCAGGCTAGTCTACGAGCAGTACTTC. Protein: CASSETRLVYEQYF.